These 24 T cell receptor beta chains share one sample of origin, sequenced in a study of T cell repertoires in aging, cancer and after chemotherapy. Peripheral blood genomic DNA, not sorted cells or RNA, was the template. Rearranged V-D-J TRB sequences were amplified with a mixed TRB-A/B primer pool. TCRdb re-derived calls from the multiplex PCR reads in MiXCR, one entry per CDR3 protein. The sample has 2,500 to 3,500 distinct CDR3 sequences, roughly 24% seen once. Specimen: blood. These receptors all come from a human donor with a solid tumor.

This sequence joins TRBV28 and TRBJ2-7; the match to TRBD1 covers 7 bases. The V gene end was trimmed by 1 base and the J gene end by 3 bases; junction bases not matched to a gene: 3. Per the germline V gene, CDR1 is MDHEN and CDR2 is SYDVKM. The CDR3 has 14 amino acids. In DNA, the CDR3 is TGTGCCAGCAGTTTATCTACAGGGGTCTACGAGCAGTACTTC. Residues: CASSLSTGVYEQYF.

This rearrangement joins TRBV5-1 to TRBJ2-3, with 7 bases matching TRBD1. CDR1 and CDR2 (germline): SGHRS, YFSETQ. CDR3 size: 14 residues. The V segment lost 5 bases and the J segment 2 bases; nucleotides outside the gene matches: 5. The CDR3: CASRTGTFTDTQYF. The CDR3 nucleotides read TGCGCCAGCAGGACAGGGACCTTCACAGATACGCAGTATTTT. Combining the CDR3 with reference TRBV5-1 and TRBJ2-3 gives the whole variable domain KAGVTQTPRYLIKTRGQQVTLSCSPISGHRSVSWYQQTPGQGLQFLFEYFSETQRNKGNFPGRFSGRQFSNSRSEMNVSTLELGDSALYLCASRTGTFTDTQYFGPGTRLTVL.

J is TRBJ2-3 and V is TRBV5-5; TRBD1 matches at 8 bases. Trimming at V came to 3 bases and at J to 9 bases, leaving 12 bases not matched to a gene. The germline V gene has CDR1 SGHKS and CDR2 YYEKEE (reference sequence). The CDR3 runs 15 residues. The CDR3 loop is CASSWTDRGGGTQYF. As DNA, the CDR3 is TGTGCCAGCAGCTGGACCGACAGGGGAGGTGGGACGCAGTATTTT.

The chain carries TRBV7-2 and TRBJ2-7; the D gene is possibly TRBD2 (7 bases). Germline lookup yields CDR1 SGHTA and CDR2 FQGNSA. V dropped 8 bases and J dropped 3 bases, with 14 bases sitting between them. The length of the CDR3 is 13 residues. The CDR3 DNA reads as TGTGCCAGCGGGCGAGGGGGGGGCTACGAGCAGTACTTC. Its translation is CASGRGGGYEQYF. Filled out from reference TRBV7-2 and TRBJ2-7, the complete variable domain reads GAGVSQSPSNKVTEKGKDVELRCDPISGHTALYWYRQSLGQGLEFLIYFQGNSAPDKSGLPSDRFSAERTGGSVSTLTIQRTQQEDSAVYLCASGRGGGYEQYFGPGTRLTVT.

The chain joins TRBV7-9 to TRBJ1-2; maybe TRBD1 (6 bases). Germline-derived CDR1 and CDR2 are SEHNR and FQNEAQ (reference sequence). The CDR3 contains 14 residues. V shed 0 bases and J shed 10 bases, with 15 bases lying between them. For the CDR3, the DNA is TGTGCCAGCAGCTTAGCCAGGGGATGGGATGTCTACACCTTC. It codes for CASSLARGWDVYTF.

This clonotype is judged medium-sized (0.01 to 0.1%). The chain employs TRBV5-6 and TRBJ2-2, with D possibly being TRBD1 (5 bases). Trimming left V 4 bases short and J 6 bases short, with 19 bases between. The CDR3 consists of 16 residues. Germline V lookup: CDR1 SGHDT, CDR2 YYEEEE. The CDR3 spells CASSEDAGLLPGELFF. In nucleotides, the CDR3 is TGTGCCAGCAGCGAGGATGCAGGGCTCTTACCCGGGGAGCTGTTTTTT.

By sample share, this clonotype is medium-sized. The genes are TRBV5-4 and TRBJ2-1, with TRBD2 matching over 9 bases. Germline V gene sequence: CDR1 SGHNT, CDR2 YYREEE (reference sequence). This CDR3 region has 16 residues. The ends lost 4 bases at V and 6 bases at J; junction bases unmatched: 11. CDR3 sequence (DNA): TGTGCCAGCAGCCCCTTAGCGGGAGCAATCCTCAATGAGCAGTTCTTC. Residues: CASSPLAGAILNEQFF.

Within the sample, this clonotype is medium-sized. V is TRBV30 and J is TRBJ2-5, with 7 nucleotides matching TRBD1. Germline CDR1 reads GTSNPN; CDR2 reads SVGIG (reference sequence). The V gene end was trimmed by 5 bases and the J gene end by 5 bases; junction bases not matched to a gene: 8. This CDR3 comprises 13 residues. The CDR3 nucleotides read TGTGCCTGGCAGACAGGGCCGGGGGAGACCCAGTACTTC. It encodes CAWQTGPGETQYF.

This clonotype came up a few times. This sequence joins TRBV27 and TRBJ1-3; tentative D call: TRBD1 (5 bases). Looked up from germline, CDR1 is MNHEY and CDR2 is SMNVEV (reference sequence). The V end was cut by 6 bases, the J end by 0 bases, with 12 bases between. CDR3 size: 15 residues. The CDR3 nucleotides read TGTGCCAGCAGGGGGGGGGGATTCTCTGGAAACACCATATATTTT. This codes for CASRGGGFSGNTIYF.

This clonotype is classed as medium-sized. This chain uses TRBV27 with TRBJ1-6; the D is unclear. This CDR3 is built from 15 residues. Trimming took 3 bases from V and 0 from J, leaving 6 bases between them. Germline assignment: CDR1 MNHEY and CDR2 SMNVEV (reference sequence). The CDR3 reads CASSFLNSYNSPLHF. The CDR3 nucleotides read TGTGCCAGCAGTTTCCTGAACTCCTATAATTCACCCCTCCACTTT.

The gene calls are TRBV5-1 and TRBJ1-1, with TRBD1 matching over 7 bases. The CDR3 is 15 residues long. The V segment lost 4 bases and the J segment 6 bases; nucleotides outside the gene matches: 12. Germline CDR1 is SGHRS and CDR2 is YFSETQ. The CDR3 region has the DNA TGCGCCAGCAGCGCCCTACTACAGGGGCGCCCTGAAGCTTTCTTT. It translates to CASSALLQGRPEAFF. The variable domain in full, completed from reference TRBV5-1 and TRBJ1-1, reads KAGVTQTPRYLIKTRGQQVTLSCSPISGHRSVSWYQQTPGQGLQFLFEYFSETQRNKGNFPGRFSGRQFSNSRSEMNVSTLELGDSALYLCASSALLQGRPEAFFGQGTRLTVV.

The chain couples TRBV7-6 to TRBJ1-4; no definite D call. Germline V gives CDR1 SGHVS, CDR2 FNYEAQ. CDR3 length: 13 amino acids. V was trimmed by 1 base and J by 5 bases, leaving 5 bases between them. The CDR3 nucleotides are TGTGCCAGCAGCTTAGGTGGAAATGAAAAACTGTTTTTT. Translation gives CASSLGGNEKLFF. Full variable domain (remainder filled in from reference TRBV7-6 and TRBJ1-4): GAGVSQSPRYKVTKRGQDVALRCDPISGHVSLYWYRQALGQGPEFLTYFNYEAQQDKSGLPNDRFSAERPEGSISTLTIQRTEQRDSAMYRCASSLGGNEKLFFGSGTQLSVL.

This clonotype was seen a few times. The chain is built from TRBV5-1 and TRBJ2-7, with D tentatively TRBD2 (6 bases). The CDR3 spans 15 residues. V lost 0 bases and J lost 2, with 12 bases in between. Germline V lookup: CDR1 SGHRS, CDR2 YFSETQ. CDR3 nucleotide sequence: TGCGCCAGCAGCTTGGAGGTAGGGGAGGCCTACGAGCAGTACTTC. It specifies CASSLEVGEAYEQYF.

Only a few counts were recorded for this clonotype. CDR3 protein: CASSEAHVYSNQPQHF. CDR3 nucleotide sequence: TGTGCCAGCAGTGAAGCTCACGTGTATAGCAATCAGCCCCAGCATTTT. The rearrangement uses TRBV6-1 and TRBJ1-5; D gene unclear. The CDR3 has 16 residues. V was shortened by 0 bases and J by 0 bases, with 9 bases between the two germline ends. In germline, CDR1 is MNHNS, CDR2 SASEGT.

By its share, this clonotype is medium-sized (0.01 to 0.1%). The genes are TRBV19 and TRBJ1-1; D ambiguous. The CDR3 contains 14 residues. V gave up 2 bases and J gave up 0 bases, with 7 bases separating them. Germline CDR1 is LNHDA and CDR2 is SQIVND (reference sequence). This chain's CDR3 is CASSIPVMNTEAFF. For the CDR3, the DNA is TGTGCCAGTAGTATACCAGTTATGAACACTGAAGCTTTCTTT.

This clonotype is labeled as medium-sized. The CDR3 loop reads CASSRRGDQTNTGELFF. CDR3 sequence (DNA): TGTGCCAGTAGTAGGCGGGGGGACCAAACGAACACCGGGGAGCTGTTTTTT. This chain uses TRBV19 with TRBJ2-2; 8 bases line up with TRBD2. With V trimmed by 4 bases and J by 0 bases, 7 bases remained unmatched. The CDR3 runs to 17 residues. Looked up from germline, CDR1 is LNHDA and CDR2 is SQIVND (reference sequence).

This clonotype is medium-sized. The J gene is TRBJ2-5, the V gene TRBV6-5; TRBD2 might be the D (5 bases). V was clipped by 0 bases and J by 3 bases, with 17 bases between them. Germline CDR1 is MNHEY and CDR2 is SVGAGI. The CDR3 loop spans 17 amino acids. The CDR3 coding sequence is TGTGCCAGCAGTTACTCGAACGCCCGGACGGGGAAAGAGACCCAGTACTTC. This gives the protein CASSYSNARTGKETQYF.

Remarks on this clonotype: The junction differs from germline at one of its ends, possibly a read error. This rearrangement joins TRBV10-3 to TRBJ2-5, with D tentatively TRBD1 (5 bases). The germline gives CDR1 ENHRY, CDR2 SYGVKD. This CDR3 region has 14 residues. The CDR3 region is CAFRPRDSQETQYF. The CDR3 coding sequence is TGTGCCTTCAGACCCCGCGACAGTCAAGAGACCCAGTACTTC.

J is TRBJ2-1 and V is TRBV5-1; 14 positions agree with TRBD2. Losses at the gene ends were 4 bases for V and 6 bases for J; bases not matched to a gene: 12. CDR1 is SGHRS, CDR2 YFSETQ, per germline. CDR3 size: 18 residues. CDR3 DNA sequence: TGCGCCAGCAGCCCGAGACTAGCGGGAGGGCCGGGAGGCAATGAGCAGTTCTTC. Protein product: CASSPRLAGGPGGNEQFF.

Comments on this clonotype: One base away lies a much larger clone, so this may be a sequencing read error. The rearrangement uses TRBV6-5 and TRBJ2-7; possibly TRBD2 for D (6 bases). CDR1 and CDR2 from the germline V gene are MNHEY and SVGAGI. The CDR3 has 14 amino acids. DNA for the CDR3: TGTGACAGCAGGAGGGCCGGGACTCACTACGAGCAGTACTTC. Translating it yields CDSRRAGTHYEQYF.

The chain recombines TRBV6-4 with TRBJ2-1; a weak D match, TRBD1 (6 bases). Germline V CDR1 and CDR2: MRHNA, SNTAGT. V was shortened by 9 bases and J by 10 bases, with 22 bases between the two germline ends. This CDR3 comprises 14 residues. The CDR3 loop is CARLPRDTGREQFF. In DNA form, the CDR3 reads TGTGCCAGGCTGCCACGGGACACCGGTCGGGAGCAGTTCTTC.

By share, this clonotype counts as medium-sized (0.01 to 0.1%). The chain links TRBV19 to TRBJ1-2; D gene unclear. Trimming cost V 6 bases and J 6 bases, with 14 bases left between them. The CDR3 runs to 13 residues. Germline values: CDR1 LNHDA, CDR2 SQIVND (reference sequence). Written as DNA, the CDR3 is TGTGCCAGTAGCCTGGGTTATGAAGATGGCTACACCTTC. Encoded protein: CASSLGYEDGYTF.

The rearrangement joins TRBV20-1 to TRBJ2-2; tentative D call: TRBD1 (6 bases). The V gene's germline CDR1 is DFQATT and CDR2 SNEGSKA (reference sequence). The CDR3 is made up of 13 amino acids. The V and J ends lost 2 bases and 4 bases respectively, with 8 bases between them. The CDR3 is CSARMGATGELFF. The DNA for the CDR3 is TGCAGTGCTAGAATGGGGGCCACCGGGGAGCTGTTTTTT.

Concerning this clonotype: This may come from a read error, since a much larger clone is one base off. This rearrangement joins TRBV15 to TRBJ1-1, with D possibly matching TRBD1 (6 bases). Trimming pared 4 bases from V and 0 bases from J, leaving 12 bases between. The germline V gene has CDR1 LNHNV and CDR2 YYDKDF (reference sequence). This CDR3 comprises 15 residues. The CDR3 region has the DNA TGTGCCACCAGCAAGGGACATGGTATGAACACTGAAGCTTTCTTT. It translates to CATSKGHGMNTEAFF.